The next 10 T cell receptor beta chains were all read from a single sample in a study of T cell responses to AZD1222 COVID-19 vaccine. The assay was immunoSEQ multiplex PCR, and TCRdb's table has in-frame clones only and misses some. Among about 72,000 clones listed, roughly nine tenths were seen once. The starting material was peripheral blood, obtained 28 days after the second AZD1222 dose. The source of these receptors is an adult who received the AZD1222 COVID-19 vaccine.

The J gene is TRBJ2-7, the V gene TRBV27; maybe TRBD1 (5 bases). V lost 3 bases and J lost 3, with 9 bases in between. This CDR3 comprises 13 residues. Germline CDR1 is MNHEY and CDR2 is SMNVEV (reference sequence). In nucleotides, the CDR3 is TGTGCCAGCAGTTTGGGGCCACTCTACGAGCAGTACTTC. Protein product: CASSLGPLYEQYF.

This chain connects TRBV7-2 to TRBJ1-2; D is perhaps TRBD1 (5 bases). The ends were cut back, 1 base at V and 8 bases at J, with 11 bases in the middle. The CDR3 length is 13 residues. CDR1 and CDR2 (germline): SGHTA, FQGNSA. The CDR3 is CASSLGQYEGYTF. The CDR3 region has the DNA TGTGCCAGCAGCTTAGGACAGTACGAAGGCTACACCTTC.

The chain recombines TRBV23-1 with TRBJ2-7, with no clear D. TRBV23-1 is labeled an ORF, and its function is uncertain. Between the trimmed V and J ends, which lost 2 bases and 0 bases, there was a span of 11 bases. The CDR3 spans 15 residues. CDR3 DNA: TGCGCCAGCAGTCAACCTAGACACAGCTCCTACGAGCAGTACTTC. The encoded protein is CASSQPRHSSYEQYF.

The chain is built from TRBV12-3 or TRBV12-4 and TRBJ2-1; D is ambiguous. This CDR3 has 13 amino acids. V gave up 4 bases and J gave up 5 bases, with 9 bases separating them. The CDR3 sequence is CASSSLMDNEQFF. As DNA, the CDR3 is TGTGCCAGCAGTTCTCTGATGGACAATGAGCAGTTCTTC.

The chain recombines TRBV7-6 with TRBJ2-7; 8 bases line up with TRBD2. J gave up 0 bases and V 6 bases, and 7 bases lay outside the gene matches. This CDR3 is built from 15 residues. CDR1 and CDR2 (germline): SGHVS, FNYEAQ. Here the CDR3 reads CASSPGRGDSYEQYF. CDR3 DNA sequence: TGTGCCAGCAGTCCCGGGCGGGGGGACTCCTACGAGCAGTACTTC.

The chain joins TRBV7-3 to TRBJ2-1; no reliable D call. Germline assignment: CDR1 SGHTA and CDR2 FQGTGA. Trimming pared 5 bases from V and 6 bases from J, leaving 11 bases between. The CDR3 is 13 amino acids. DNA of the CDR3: TGTGCCAGCAGCCCACTTTCAGGCAATGAGCAGTTCTTC. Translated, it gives CASSPLSGNEQFF.

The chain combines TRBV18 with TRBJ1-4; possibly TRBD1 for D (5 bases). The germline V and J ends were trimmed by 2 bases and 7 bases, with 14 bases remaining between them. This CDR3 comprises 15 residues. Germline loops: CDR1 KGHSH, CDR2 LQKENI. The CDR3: CASSPMEGKGEKLFF. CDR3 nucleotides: TGTGCCAGCTCACCAATGGAGGGGAAGGGTGAAAAACTGTTTTTT.

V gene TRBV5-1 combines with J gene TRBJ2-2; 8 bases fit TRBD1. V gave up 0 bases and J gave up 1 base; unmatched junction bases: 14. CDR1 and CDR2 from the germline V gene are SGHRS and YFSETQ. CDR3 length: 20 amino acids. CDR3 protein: CASSLANLMAGGRNTGELFF. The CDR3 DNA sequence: TGCGCCAGCAGCTTGGCCAATTTAATGGCAGGGGGCCGGAACACCGGGGAGCTGTTTTTT.

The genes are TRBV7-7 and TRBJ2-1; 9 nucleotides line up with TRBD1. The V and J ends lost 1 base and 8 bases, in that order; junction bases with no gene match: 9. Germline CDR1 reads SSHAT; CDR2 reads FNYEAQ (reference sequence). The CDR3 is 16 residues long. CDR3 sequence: CASSLGSGQGYDEQFF. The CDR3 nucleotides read TGTGCCAGCAGCTTAGGGTCGGGACAGGGATATGATGAGCAGTTCTTC.

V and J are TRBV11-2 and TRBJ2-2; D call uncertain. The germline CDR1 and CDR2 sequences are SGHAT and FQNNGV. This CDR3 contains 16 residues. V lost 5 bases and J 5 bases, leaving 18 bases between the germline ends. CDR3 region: CASSVTAPGGTGELFF. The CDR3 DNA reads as TGTGCCAGCAGCGTTACGGCTCCTGGTGGTACCGGGGAGCTGTTTTTT. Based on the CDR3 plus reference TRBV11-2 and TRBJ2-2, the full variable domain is EAGVAQSPRYKIIEKRQSVAFWCNPISGHATLYWYQQILGQGPKLLIQFQNNGVVDDSQLPKDRFSAERLKGVDSTLKIQPAKLEDSAVYLCASSVTAPGGTGELFFGEGSRLTVL.